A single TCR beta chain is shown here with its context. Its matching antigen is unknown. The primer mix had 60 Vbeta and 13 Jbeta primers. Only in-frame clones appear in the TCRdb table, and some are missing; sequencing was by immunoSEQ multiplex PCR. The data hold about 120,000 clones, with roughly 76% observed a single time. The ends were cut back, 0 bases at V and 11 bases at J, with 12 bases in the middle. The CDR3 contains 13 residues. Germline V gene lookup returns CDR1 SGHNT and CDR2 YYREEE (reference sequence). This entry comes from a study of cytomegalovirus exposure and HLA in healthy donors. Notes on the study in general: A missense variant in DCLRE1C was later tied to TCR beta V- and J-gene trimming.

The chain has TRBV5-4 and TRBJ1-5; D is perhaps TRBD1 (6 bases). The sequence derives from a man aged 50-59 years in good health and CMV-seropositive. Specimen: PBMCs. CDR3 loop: CASSLGQDISQHF. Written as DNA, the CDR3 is TGTGCCAGCAGCTTGGGACAGGATATCTCCCAGCATTTT.